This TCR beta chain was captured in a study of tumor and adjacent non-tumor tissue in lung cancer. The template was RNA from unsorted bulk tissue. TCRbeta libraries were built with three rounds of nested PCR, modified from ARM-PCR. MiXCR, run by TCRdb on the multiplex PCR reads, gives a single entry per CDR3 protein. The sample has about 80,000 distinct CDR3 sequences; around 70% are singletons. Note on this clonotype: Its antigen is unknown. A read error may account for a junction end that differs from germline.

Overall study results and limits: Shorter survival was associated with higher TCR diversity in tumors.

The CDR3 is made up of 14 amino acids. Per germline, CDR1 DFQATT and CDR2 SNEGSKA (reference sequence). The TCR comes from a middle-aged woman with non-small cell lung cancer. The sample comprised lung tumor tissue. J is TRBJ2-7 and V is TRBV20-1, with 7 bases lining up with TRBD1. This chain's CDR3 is CSARQTGNSYDQYF. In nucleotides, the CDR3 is TGCAGTGCTAGGCAGACAGGGAACTCCTACGATCAGTACTTC.